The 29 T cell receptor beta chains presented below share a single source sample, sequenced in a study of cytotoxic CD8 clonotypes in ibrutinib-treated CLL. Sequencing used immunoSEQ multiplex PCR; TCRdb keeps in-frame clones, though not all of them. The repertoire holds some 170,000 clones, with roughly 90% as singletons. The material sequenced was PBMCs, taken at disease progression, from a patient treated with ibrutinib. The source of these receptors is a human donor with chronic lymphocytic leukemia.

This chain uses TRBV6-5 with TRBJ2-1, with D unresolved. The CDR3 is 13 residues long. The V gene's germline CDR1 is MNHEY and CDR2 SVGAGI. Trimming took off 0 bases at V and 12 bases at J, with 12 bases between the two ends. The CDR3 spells CASSYSRVGRQFF. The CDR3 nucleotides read TGTGCCAGCAGTTACTCGAGAGTTGGTAGGCAGTTCTTC.

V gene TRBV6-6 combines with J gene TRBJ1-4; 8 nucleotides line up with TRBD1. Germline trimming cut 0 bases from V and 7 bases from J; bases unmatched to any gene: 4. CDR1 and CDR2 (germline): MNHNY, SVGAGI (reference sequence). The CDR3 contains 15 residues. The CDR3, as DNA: TGTGCCAGCAGTTACTCGACAGGGGTGGGTGAAAAACTGTTTTTT. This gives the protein CASSYSTGVGEKLFF.

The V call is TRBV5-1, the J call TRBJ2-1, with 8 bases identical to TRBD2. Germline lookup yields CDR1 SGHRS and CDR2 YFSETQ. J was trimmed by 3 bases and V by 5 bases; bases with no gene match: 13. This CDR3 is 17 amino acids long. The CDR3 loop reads CASRGFGAGEIYNEQFF. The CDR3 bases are TGCGCCAGCAGAGGATTCGGAGCGGGAGAGATCTACAATGAGCAGTTCTTC.

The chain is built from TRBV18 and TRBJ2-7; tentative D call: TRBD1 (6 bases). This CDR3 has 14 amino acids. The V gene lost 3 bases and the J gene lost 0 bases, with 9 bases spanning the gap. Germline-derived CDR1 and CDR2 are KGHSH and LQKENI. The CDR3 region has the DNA TGTGCCAGCTCACCCCTACAGGGCTCCTACGAGCAGTACTTC. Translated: CASSPLQGSYEQYF.

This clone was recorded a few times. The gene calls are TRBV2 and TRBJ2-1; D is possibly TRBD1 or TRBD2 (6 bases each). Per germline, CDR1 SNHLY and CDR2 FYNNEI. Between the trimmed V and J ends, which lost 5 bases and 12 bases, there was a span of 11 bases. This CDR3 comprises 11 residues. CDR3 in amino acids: CASSLKGGQFF. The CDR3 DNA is TGTGCCAGCAGTCTAAAGGGGGGGCAGTTCTTC. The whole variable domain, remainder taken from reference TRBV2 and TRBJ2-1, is EPEVTQTPSHQVTQMGQEVILRCVPISNHLYFYWYRQILGQKVEFLVSFYNNEISEKSEIFDDQFSVERPDGSNFTLKIRSTKLEDSAMYFCASSLKGGQFFGPGTRLTVL.

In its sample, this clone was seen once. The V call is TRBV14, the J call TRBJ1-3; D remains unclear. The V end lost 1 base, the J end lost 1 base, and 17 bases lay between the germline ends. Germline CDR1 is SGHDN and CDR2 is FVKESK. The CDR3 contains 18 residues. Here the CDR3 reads CASSQGEPGPFSGNTIYF. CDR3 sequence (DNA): TGTGCCAGCAGCCAAGGGGAGCCGGGCCCCTTTTCTGGAAACACCATATATTTT.

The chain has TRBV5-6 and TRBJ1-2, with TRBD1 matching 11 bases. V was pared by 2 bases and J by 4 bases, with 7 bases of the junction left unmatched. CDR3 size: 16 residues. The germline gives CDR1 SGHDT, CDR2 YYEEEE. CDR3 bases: TGTGCCAGCAGCTTCGGGACAGGGGGACGAGGCTATGGCTACACCTTC. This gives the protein CASSFGTGGRGYGYTF.

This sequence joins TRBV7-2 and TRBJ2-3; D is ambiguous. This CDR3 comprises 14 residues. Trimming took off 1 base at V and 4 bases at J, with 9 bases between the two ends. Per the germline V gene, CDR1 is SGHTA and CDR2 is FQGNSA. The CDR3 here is CASSLGRRPDTQYF. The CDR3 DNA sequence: TGTGCCAGCAGCTTAGGACGACGGCCAGATACGCAGTATTTT.

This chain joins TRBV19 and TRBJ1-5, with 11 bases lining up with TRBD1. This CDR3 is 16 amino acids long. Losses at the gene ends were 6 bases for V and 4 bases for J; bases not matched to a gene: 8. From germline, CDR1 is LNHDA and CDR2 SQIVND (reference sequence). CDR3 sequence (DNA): TGTGCCAGTAGACCGGACAGGGGGCCAATTAATCAGCCCCAGCATTTT. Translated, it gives CASRPDRGPINQPQHF.

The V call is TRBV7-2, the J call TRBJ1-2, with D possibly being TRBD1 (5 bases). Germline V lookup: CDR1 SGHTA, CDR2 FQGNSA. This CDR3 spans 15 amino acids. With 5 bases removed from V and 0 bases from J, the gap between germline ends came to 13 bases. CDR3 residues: CASSLDRAANYGYTF. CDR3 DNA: TGTGCCAGCAGCCTTGACAGAGCAGCTAACTATGGCTACACCTTC.

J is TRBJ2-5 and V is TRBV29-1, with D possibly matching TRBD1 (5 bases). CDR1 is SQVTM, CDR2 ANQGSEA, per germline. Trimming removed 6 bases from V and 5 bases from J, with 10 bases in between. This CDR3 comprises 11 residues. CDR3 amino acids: CSVRETETQYF. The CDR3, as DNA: TGCAGCGTCAGGGAAACCGAGACCCAGTACTTC.

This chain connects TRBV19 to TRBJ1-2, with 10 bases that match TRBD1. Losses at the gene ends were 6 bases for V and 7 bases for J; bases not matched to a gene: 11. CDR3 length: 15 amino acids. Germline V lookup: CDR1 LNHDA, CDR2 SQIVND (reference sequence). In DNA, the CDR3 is TGTGCCAGTAGGGAACCGGGACAGGGGCTTGTTGGCTACACCTTC. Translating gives CASREPGQGLVGYTF.

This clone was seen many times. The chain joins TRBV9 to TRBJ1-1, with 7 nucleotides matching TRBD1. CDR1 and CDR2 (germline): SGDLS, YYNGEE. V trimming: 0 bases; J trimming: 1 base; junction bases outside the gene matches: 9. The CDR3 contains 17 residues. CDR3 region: CASSVAWVGQQNTEAFF. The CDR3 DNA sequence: TGTGCCAGCAGCGTAGCTTGGGTGGGACAGCAGAACACTGAAGCTTTCTTT.

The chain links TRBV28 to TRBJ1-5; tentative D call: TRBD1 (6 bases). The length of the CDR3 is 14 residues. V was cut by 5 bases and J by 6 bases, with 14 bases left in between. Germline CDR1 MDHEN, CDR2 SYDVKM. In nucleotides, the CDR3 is TGTGCCAGCAGTCCCGGGGGCGCAAGTCAGCCCCAGCATTTT. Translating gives CASSPGGASQPQHF.

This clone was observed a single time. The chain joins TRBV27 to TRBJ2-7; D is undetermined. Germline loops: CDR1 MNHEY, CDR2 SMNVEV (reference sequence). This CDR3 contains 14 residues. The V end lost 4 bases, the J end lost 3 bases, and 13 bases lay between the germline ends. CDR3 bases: TGTGCCAGCAGTTCCCCCCGACACCACTACGAGCAGTACTTC. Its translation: CASSSPRHHYEQYF.

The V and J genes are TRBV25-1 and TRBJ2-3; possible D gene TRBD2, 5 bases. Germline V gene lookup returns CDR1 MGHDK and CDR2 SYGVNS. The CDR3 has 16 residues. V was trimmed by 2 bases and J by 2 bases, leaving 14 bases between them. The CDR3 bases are TGTGCCAGCAGTGAACAATGGACTGACTACACAGATACGCAGTATTTT. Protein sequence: CASSEQWTDYTDTQYF.

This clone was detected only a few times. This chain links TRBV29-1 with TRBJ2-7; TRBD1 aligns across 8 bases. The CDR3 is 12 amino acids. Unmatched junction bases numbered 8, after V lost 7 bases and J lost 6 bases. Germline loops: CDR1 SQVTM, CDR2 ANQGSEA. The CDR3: CSGGQGVGEQYF. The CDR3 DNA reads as TGCAGCGGCGGACAGGGTGTGGGCGAGCAGTACTTC.

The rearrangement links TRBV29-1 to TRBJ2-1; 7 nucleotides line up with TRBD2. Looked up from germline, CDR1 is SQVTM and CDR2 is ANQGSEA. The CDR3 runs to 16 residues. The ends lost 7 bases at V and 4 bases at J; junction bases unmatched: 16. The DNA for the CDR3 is TGCAGCGCCCGTGGCCAGGTGTGGGAGGGGTACAATGAGCAGTTCTTC. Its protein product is CSARGQVWEGYNEQFF.

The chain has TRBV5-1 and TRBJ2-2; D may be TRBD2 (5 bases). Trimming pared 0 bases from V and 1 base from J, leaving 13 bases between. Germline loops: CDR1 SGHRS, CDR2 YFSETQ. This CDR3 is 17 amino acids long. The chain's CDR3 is CASSLEGMRVNTGELFF. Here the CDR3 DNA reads TGCGCCAGCAGCTTGGAAGGGATGCGGGTGAACACCGGGGAGCTGTTTTTT.

CDR3 sequence (DNA): TGTGCCAGCAGTCCCATCCAGGGACTAGGCTACAATGAGCAGTTCTTC. Residues: CASSPIQGLGYNEQFF. The chain joins TRBV7-6 to TRBJ2-1, with TRBD2 identical over 8 bases. CDR1 and CDR2 from the germline V gene are SGHVS and FNYEAQ. V was pared by 6 bases and J by 3 bases, with 10 bases of the junction left unmatched. The CDR3 loop spans 16 amino acids.

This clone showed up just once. The CDR3 DNA follows: TGTGCCAGCTCACCCCCGGGTTATTCCGGAAACACCATATATTTT. Residues: CASSPPGYSGNTIYF. This chain links TRBV18 with TRBJ1-3; no reliable D call. The CDR3 is 15 amino acids. Trimming pared 3 bases from V and 4 bases from J, leaving 13 bases between. The germline CDR1 and CDR2 sequences are KGHSH and LQKENI.

The CDR3 region is CATLGTNGGRDTEAFF. DNA for the CDR3: TGTGCCACCCTAGGAACCAACGGGGGACGGGACACTGAAGCTTTCTTT. This rearrangement joins TRBV21-1 to TRBJ1-1. TRBV21-1 is a recognized pseudogene. The CDR3 loop spans 16 amino acids.

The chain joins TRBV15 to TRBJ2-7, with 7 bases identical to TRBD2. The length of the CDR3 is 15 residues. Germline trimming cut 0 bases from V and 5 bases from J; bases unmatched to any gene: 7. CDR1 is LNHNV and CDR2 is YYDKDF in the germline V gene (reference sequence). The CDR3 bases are TGTGCCACCAGCAGAGATGGTAGGGAGGGCGACGAGCAGTACTTC. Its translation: CATSRDGREGDEQYF.

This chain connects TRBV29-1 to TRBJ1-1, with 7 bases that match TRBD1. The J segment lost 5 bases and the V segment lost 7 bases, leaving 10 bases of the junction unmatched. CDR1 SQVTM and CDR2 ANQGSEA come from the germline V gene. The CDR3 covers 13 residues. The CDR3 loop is CSGRQGLWTEAFF. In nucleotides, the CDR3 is TGCAGCGGCCGACAGGGTTTATGGACTGAAGCTTTCTTT.

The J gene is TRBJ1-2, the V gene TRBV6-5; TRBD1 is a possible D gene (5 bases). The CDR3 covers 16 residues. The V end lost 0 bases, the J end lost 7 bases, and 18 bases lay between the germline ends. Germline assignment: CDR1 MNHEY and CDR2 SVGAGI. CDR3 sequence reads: CASSYSAGTPKVGYTF. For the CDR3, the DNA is TGTGCCAGCAGTTACTCTGCGGGGACGCCTAAGGTTGGCTACACCTTC.

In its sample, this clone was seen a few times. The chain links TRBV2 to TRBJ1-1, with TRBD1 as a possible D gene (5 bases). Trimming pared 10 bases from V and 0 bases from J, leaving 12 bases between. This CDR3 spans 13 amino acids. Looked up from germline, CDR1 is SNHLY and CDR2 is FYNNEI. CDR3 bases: TGTGCCACGCGGGGGATGATGAACACTGAAGCTTTCTTT. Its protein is CATRGMMNTEAFF. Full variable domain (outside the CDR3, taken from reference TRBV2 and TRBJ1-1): EPEVTQTPSHQVTQMGQEVILRCVPISNHLYFYWYRQILGQKVEFLVSFYNNEISEKSEIFDDQFSVERPDGSNFTLKIRSTKLEDSAMYFCATRGMMNTEAFFGQGTRLTVV.

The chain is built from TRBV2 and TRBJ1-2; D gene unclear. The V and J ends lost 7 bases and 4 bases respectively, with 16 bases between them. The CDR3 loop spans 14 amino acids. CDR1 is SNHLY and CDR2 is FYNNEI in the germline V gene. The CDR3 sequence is CASKLEGHLYGYTF. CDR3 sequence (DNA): TGTGCCAGCAAATTGGAAGGGCACCTCTATGGCTACACCTTC.

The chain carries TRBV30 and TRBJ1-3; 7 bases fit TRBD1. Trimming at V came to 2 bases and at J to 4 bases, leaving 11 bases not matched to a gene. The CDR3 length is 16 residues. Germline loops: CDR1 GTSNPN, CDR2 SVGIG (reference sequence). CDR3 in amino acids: CAWSKTGVFSGNTIYF. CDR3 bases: TGTGCCTGGAGTAAAACAGGGGTATTCTCGGGAAACACCATATATTTT.

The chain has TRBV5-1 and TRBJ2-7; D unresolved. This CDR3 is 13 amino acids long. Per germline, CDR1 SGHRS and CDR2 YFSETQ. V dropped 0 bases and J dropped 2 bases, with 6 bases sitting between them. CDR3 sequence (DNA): TGCGCCAGCAGCTTGGGCCCGACCTACGAGCAGTACTTC. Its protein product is CASSLGPTYEQYF.